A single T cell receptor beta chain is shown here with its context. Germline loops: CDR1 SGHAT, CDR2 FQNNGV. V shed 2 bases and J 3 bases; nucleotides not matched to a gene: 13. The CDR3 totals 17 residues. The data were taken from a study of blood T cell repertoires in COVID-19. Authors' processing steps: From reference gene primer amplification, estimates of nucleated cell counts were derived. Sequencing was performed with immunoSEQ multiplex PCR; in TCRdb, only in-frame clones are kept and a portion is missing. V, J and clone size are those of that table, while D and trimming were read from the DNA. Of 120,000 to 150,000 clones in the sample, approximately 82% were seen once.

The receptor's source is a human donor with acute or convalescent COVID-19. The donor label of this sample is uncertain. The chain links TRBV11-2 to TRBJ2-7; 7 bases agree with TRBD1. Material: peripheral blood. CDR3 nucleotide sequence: TGTGCCAGCAGCTTATTAGGACAGGTTACTTCTTACTACGAGCAGTACTTC. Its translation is CASSLLGQVTSYYEQYF.